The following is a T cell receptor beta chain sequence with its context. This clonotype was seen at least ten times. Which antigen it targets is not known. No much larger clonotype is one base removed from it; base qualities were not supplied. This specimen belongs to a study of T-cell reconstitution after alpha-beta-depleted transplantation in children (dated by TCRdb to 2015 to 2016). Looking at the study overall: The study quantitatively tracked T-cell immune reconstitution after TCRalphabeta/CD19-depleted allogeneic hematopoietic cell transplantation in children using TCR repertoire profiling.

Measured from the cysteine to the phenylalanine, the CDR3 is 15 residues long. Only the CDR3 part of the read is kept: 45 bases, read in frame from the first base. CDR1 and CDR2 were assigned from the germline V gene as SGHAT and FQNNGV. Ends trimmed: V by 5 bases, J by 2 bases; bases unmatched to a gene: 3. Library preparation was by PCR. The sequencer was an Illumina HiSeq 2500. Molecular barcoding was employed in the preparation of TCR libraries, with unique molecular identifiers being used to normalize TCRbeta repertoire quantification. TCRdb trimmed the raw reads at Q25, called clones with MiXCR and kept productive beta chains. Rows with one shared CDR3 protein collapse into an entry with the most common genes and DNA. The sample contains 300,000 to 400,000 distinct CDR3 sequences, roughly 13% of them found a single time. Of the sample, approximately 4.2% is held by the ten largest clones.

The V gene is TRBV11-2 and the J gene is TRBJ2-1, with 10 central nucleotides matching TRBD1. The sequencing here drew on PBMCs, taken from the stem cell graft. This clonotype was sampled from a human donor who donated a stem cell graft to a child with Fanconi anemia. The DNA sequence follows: TGTGCCAGCAGCATGGACAGGGGGGCCTACAATGAGCAGTTCTTC. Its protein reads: CASSMDRGAYNEQFF.